The 14 T cell receptor beta chains below were found in one sample sequenced in a study of blood T cell repertoires in COVID-19. TCRdb's copy holds only in-frame clones and misses some; the assay was immunoSEQ multiplex PCR. The sample holds roughly 230,000 clones, approximately 80% seen once. Sequencing input: peripheral blood. Receptor source: a woman in her fifties or sixties with acute or convalescent COVID-19.

This chain links TRBV28 with TRBJ2-3; 9 nucleotides match TRBD1. The CDR3 loop spans 13 amino acids. V was pared by 6 bases and J by 10 bases, with 8 bases of the junction left unmatched. Per germline, CDR1 MDHEN and CDR2 SYDVKM. CDR3 protein: CASSQLRTGAQYF. The CDR3 DNA is TGTGCCAGCAGCCAACTCCGGACAGGGGCGCAGTATTTT.

The chain links TRBV28 to TRBJ2-7; 8 nucleotides line up with TRBD2. The CDR3 consists of 16 residues. Germline V lookup: CDR1 MDHEN, CDR2 SYDVKM. V trimming: 3 bases; J trimming: 1 base; junction bases outside the gene matches: 8. The CDR3 DNA follows: TGTGCCAGCAGTTTGGGTTGGTCGGGGGGGTCCTACGAGCAGTACTTC. It codes for CASSLGWSGGSYEQYF.

The gene calls are TRBV4-3 and TRBJ1-2; possibly TRBD1 for D (6 bases). Trimming took off 3 bases at V and 2 bases at J, with 13 bases between the two ends. The CDR3 is 15 amino acids. CDR1 is LGHNA and CDR2 is YSLEER in the germline V gene. The CDR3: CASSQNPTGNYGYTF. The CDR3 DNA reads as TGCGCCAGCAGCCAGAACCCTACAGGGAACTATGGCTACACCTTC.

This chain links TRBV15 with TRBJ2-7; 14 bases map to TRBD2. The CDR3 spans 15 residues. CDR1 LNHNV and CDR2 YYDKDF come from the germline V gene (reference sequence). The V gene end was trimmed by 4 bases and the J gene end by 5 bases; junction bases not matched to a gene: 4. The CDR3 DNA is TGTGCCACCAGCACGGGACTAGCGGGGGTCGACGAGCAGTACTTC. As protein: CATSTGLAGVDEQYF.

To note about this clone: At the DNA level, this CDR3 is encoded by other sequences in the same sample as well. This rearrangement joins TRBV4-2 to TRBJ2-3; D remains ambiguous. Germline CDR1 reads LGHNA; CDR2 reads YNFKEQ. The CDR3 is 14 amino acids. The V end was cut by 0 bases, the J end by 0 bases, with 4 bases between. CDR3 nucleotides: TGTGCCAGCAGCCAAGACTTAAGCACAGATACGCAGTATTTT. Protein sequence: CASSQDLSTDTQYF.

The chain joins TRBV7-2 to TRBJ2-7; 8 bases map to TRBD1. This CDR3 contains 14 residues. The germline V gene has CDR1 SGHTA and CDR2 FQGNSA. V gave up 5 bases and J gave up 3 bases; unmatched junction bases: 6. CDR3: CASSLDRGGYEQYF. The DNA for the CDR3 is TGTGCCAGCAGCCTCGACAGGGGTGGCTACGAGCAGTACTTC.

The V call is TRBV9, the J call TRBJ1-1; no clear D. This CDR3 has 14 residues. The germline gives CDR1 SGDLS, CDR2 YYNGEE. With 0 bases removed from V and 8 bases from J, the gap between germline ends came to 14 bases. In DNA form, the CDR3 reads TGTGCCAGCAGCGTAGCGGGCGAGGGTAGAGAAGCTTTCTTT. It yields the protein CASSVAGEGREAFF.

The chain's CDR3 is CASSLLPGQGNQPQHF. DNA for the CDR3: TGTGCCAGCAGCTTGCTTCCGGGACAGGGAAATCAGCCCCAGCATTTT. The chain combines TRBV5-5 with TRBJ1-5; 9 bases line up with TRBD1. Germline V lookup: CDR1 SGHKS, CDR2 YYEKEE (reference sequence). The trim removed 1 base at V and 4 bases at J, leaving 6 bases unmatched. This CDR3 comprises 16 residues.

This clone was observed a handful of times. The genes are TRBV19 and TRBJ2-5, with 7 bases fitting TRBD1. Germline CDR1 and CDR2: LNHDA and SQIVND (reference sequence). The J segment lost 4 bases and the V segment lost 3 bases, leaving 8 bases of the junction unmatched. The CDR3 length is 15 residues. DNA of the CDR3: TGTGCCAGTAGTATCTACAGGGGCGCGGCAGAGACCCAGTACTTC. Translated: CASSIYRGAAETQYF.

The CDR3 DNA sequence: TGTGCCAGCAGCTTTGGGCGGGAGGGCCGGTACGAGCAGTACTTC. This sequence encodes CASSFGREGRYEQYF. The rearrangement joins TRBV5-4 to TRBJ2-7, with 9 nucleotides matching TRBD2. The V gene end was trimmed by 2 bases and the J gene end by 4 bases; junction bases not matched to a gene: 7. Germline values: CDR1 SGHNT, CDR2 YYREEE (reference sequence). The CDR3 runs to 15 residues.

This rearrangement joins TRBV3-1 (or the pseudogene TRBV3-2) to TRBJ2-3; 8 nucleotides align to TRBD1. The J segment lost 0 bases and the V segment lost 3 bases, leaving 14 bases of the junction unmatched. The CDR3 runs to 19 residues. The germline V gene encodes CDR1 LGHDT and CDR2 YNNKEL (reference sequence). CDR3 in amino acids: CASSHRQGTVTASTDTQYF. CDR3 nucleotides: TGTGCCAGCAGCCATAGACAGGGGACGGTAACAGCTAGCACAGATACGCAGTATTTT.

V usage is TRBV9 and J usage is TRBJ1-1; D is unclear. This CDR3 comprises 14 residues. Germline V lookup: CDR1 SGDLS, CDR2 YYNGEE. Deletions cut 0 bases from V and 3 bases from J, with 9 bases between. The CDR3 sequence: CASSVATVDTEAFF. The CDR3, as DNA: TGTGCCAGCAGCGTAGCAACAGTTGACACTGAAGCTTTCTTT.

The rearrangement uses TRBV5-4 and TRBJ1-1, with TRBD1 matching over 10 bases. V gave up 3 bases and J gave up 6 bases; unmatched junction bases: 5. This CDR3 spans 14 amino acids. Germline-derived CDR1 and CDR2 are SGHNT and YYREEE (reference sequence). The CDR3 nucleotides read TGTGCCAGCAGCTGGGACAGGGGACTTTCTGAAGCTTTCTTT. Its translation: CASSWDRGLSEAFF.

The V gene is TRBV28, the J gene TRBJ1-2; D perhaps matches TRBD1 (5 bases). In germline, CDR1 is MDHEN, CDR2 SYDVKM. V was shortened by 1 base and J by 2 bases, with 11 bases between the two germline ends. The CDR3 runs 15 residues. The CDR3 sequence is CASSLLGGKNYGYTF. CDR3 coding DNA: TGTGCCAGCAGTTTATTGGGGGGGAAGAACTATGGCTACACCTTC.